A single TCR beta chain is shown here with its context. Its antigen is unidentified. The data originate from a study of OX40 agonist ivuxolimab in advanced cancers. Libraries were prepared by immunoSEQ multiplex PCR; TCRdb keeps only in-frame clonotypes and omits some of them. The data contain 9,000 to 13,000 clones, about 85% of them singletons. Findings of the study overall: Some nonresponders also had low normalized T-cell clonal expansion.

V was clipped by 0 bases and J by 7 bases, with 17 bases between them. The CDR3 covers 15 residues. The V gene's germline CDR1 is SGHNT and CDR2 YYREEE (reference sequence). The clonotype comes from an adult with an advanced solid tumor such as melanoma, head and neck, liver or kidney cancer. This specimen consisted of CD4+ or CD8+ T cells sorted from blood, obtained in a trial of the OX40 agonist ivuxolimab. This rearrangement joins TRBV5-4 to TRBJ2-7; tentatively, D is TRBD1 or TRBD2 (5 bases each). CDR3 sequence reads: CASSLAGTASLEQYF. DNA of the CDR3: TGTGCCAGCAGCTTGGCCGGGACGGCCTCGTTAGAGCAGTACTTC.